The entry below gives a single TCR beta chain sequence along with its context. Its antigen is unknown. Sorted subsets were amplified in replicate PCRs using about 200 ng DNA, about 30,000 T cell genomes. TCRdb's copy holds only in-frame clones and misses some; the assay was immunoSEQ multiplex PCR. The sample records 660,000 or so clones, approximately 96% being singletons. The sample belongs to a study of shared clonotypes between healthy human individuals. The CDR3 length is 16 residues. Germline CDR1 and CDR2: MNHNS and SASEGT. V trimming: 3 bases; J trimming: 0 bases; junction bases outside the gene matches: 8. Study conclusions and caveats: Rarefaction gave evidence that sorted-subset sequencing remained incomplete despite large depth.

Naive CD8 cells comprised CD45RO-negative, CCR7-positively selected cells, excluding terminally differentiated effector memory CD45RA+ cells. Material for sequencing was naive CD8+ T cells sorted from blood. The chain combines TRBV6-1 with TRBJ2-7, with 7 positions matching TRBD2. The source is a woman aged 25 to 39 in good health. CDR3 sequence (DNA): TGTGCCAGCAGTGATTATAGCGGGCTACTCTCCTACGAGCAGTACTTC. It yields the protein CASSDYSGLLSYEQYF.